Listed below are T cell receptor beta chains from one sample, sequenced in a study of shared clonotypes between healthy human individuals. Sequenced by immunoSEQ multiplex PCR; TCRdb stores in-frame clones only, minus some. The sample has 650,000 to 700,000 clones, 90% seen once. Sequenced material: memory CD8+ T cells from PBMCs. Every receptor here comes from a man aged 18 to 30 in good health. Some clones in this sample may be carry-over from other donors' samples. Both conserved end residues are part of each CDR3. A D gene is named only where the DNA matches it firmly. Clone sizes are given selectively: once, few, many, or a class where the clone is expanded.

v_gene	d_gene	abundance	j_gene	CDR3aa	CDR3nt
TRBV27	TRBD1	NA	TRBJ1-1	CASSYRGRTEAFF	TGTGCCAGCAGTTACAGGGGGCGAACTGAAGCTTTCTTT
TRBV9	TRBD1	NA	TRBJ1-4	CASSPNPGQGRGGEKLFF	TGTGCCAGCAGCCCCAACCCGGGACAGGGGAGAGGGGGTGAAAAACTGTTTTTT
TRBV15	NA	NA	TRBJ1-5	CATSGDGYSNQPQHF	TGTGCCACCAGCGGAGACGGTTATAGCAATCAGCCCCAGCATTTT
TRBV27	NA	NA	TRBJ1-3	CASSPGVGGGNTIYF	TGTGCCAGCAGTCCAGGGGTAGGGGGTGGAAACACCATATATTTT
TRBV27	NA	NA	TRBJ1-5	CASSALRVNQPQHF	TGTGCCAGCAGTGCCCTGAGGGTTAATCAGCCCCAGCATTTT
TRBV9	TRBD2	once	TRBJ2-1	CASSSGGYNEQFF	TGTGCCAGCAGCAGCGGGGGCTACAATGAGCAGTTCTTC
TRBV2	NA	NA	TRBJ1-5	CASSARSPGSNQPQHF	TGTGCCAGCAGTGCCCGCAGCCCCGGGAGCAATCAGCCCCAGCATTTT
TRBV7-3	NA	NA	TRBJ2-1	CASSDGTPYNEQFF	TGTGCCAGCAGCGACGGGACTCCCTACAATGAGCAGTTCTTC
TRBV5-1	TRBD2	NA	TRBJ2-1	CASSLAEEGASGRARDEQFF	TGCGCCAGCAGCTTGGCCGAGGAGGGGGCTAGCGGGAGGGCAAGGGATGAGCAGTTCTTC
TRBV11-2	NA	NA	TRBJ2-3	CASSAPGTHSTDTQYF	TGTGCCAGCAGCGCCCCCGGGACACACAGCACAGATACGCAGTATTTT
TRBV30	TRBD2	NA	TRBJ2-7	CAWSVGGVEQYF	TGTGCCTGGAGTGTCGGGGGGGTCGAGCAGTACTTC
TRBV6-7	NA	NA	TRBJ2-3	CASSYETDSSTDTQYF	TGTGCCAGCAGTTACGAGACAGACTCTAGCACAGATACGCAGTATTTT
TRBV5-4	TRBD2	NA	TRBJ2-7	CASSKREVLYEQYF	TGTGCCAGCAGCAAGCGGGAGGTTCTGTACGAGCAGTACTTC
TRBV7-9	TRBD2	NA	TRBJ2-1	CASSSDPRREGPFNEQFF	TGTGCCAGCAGCTCCGACCCTAGACGGGAGGGCCCTTTCAATGAGCAGTTCTTC
TRBV7-9	NA	NA	TRBJ1-1	CASSLGGTDF	TGTGCCAGCAGCTTAGGGGGGACGGACTTT
TRBV27	NA	NA	TRBJ2-3	CASSGSTDTQYF	TGTGCCAGCAGTGGCAGCACAGATACGCAGTATTTT
TRBV15	TRBD2	NA	TRBJ2-1	CATSFREGSSYNEQFF	TGTGCCACCAGCTTTCGGGAGGGAAGCTCCTACAATGAGCAGTTCTTC
TRBV27	NA	NA	TRBJ2-3	CASSSLRPDSTDTQYF	TGTGCCAGCAGTTCACTCCGGCCGGACAGCACAGATACGCAGTATTTT
TRBV28	TRBD2	NA	TRBJ2-5	CASSLRLAGETQYF	TGTGCCAGCAGTTTAAGACTAGCAGGCGAGACCCAGTACTTC
TRBV9	TRBD1	NA	TRBJ1-2	CASTPGQSNWGYTF	TGTGCCAGCACCCCGGGACAGAGTAACTGGGGCTACACCTTC
TRBV27	NA	NA	TRBJ1-2	CASSFTPSRDYGYTF	TGTGCCAGCAGTTTCACCCCGTCAAGGGACTATGGCTACACCTTC
TRBV6-6	TRBD2	NA	TRBJ2-1	CASSPRLAGRYNEQFF	TGTGCCAGCAGCCCTAGACTAGCGGGACGCTACAATGAGCAGTTCTTC
TRBV6-4	NA	NA	TRBJ2-1	CASSDSLADEQFF	TGTGCCAGCAGTGACTCTCTAGCAGACGAGCAGTTCTTC
TRBV7-7	NA	few	TRBJ2-3	CASSLSTDPTDTQYF	TGTGCCAGCAGCTTAAGCACAGACCCGACAGATACGCAGTATTTT
TRBV2	NA	NA	TRBJ2-5	CASSEGGRAETQYF	TGTGCCAGCAGTGAAGGGGGCCGGGCCGAGACCCAGTACTTC
TRBV13	TRBD1	NA	TRBJ2-3	CASSPDRERTDTQYF	TGTGCCAGCAGCCCGGACAGGGAACGCACAGATACGCAGTATTTT
TRBV16	NA	NA	TRBJ1-5	CASSHLGRDTPYSNQPQHF	TGTGCCAGCAGCCACCTAGGAAGGGACACCCCGTATAGCAATCAGCCCCAGCATTTT
TRBV11-2	TRBD1	NA	TRBJ1-1	CASSHYPGQGGDTEAFF	TGTGCCAGCAGCCACTACCCCGGACAGGGGGGCGACACTGAAGCTTTCTTT
TRBV7-6	NA	NA	TRBJ1-3	CASGLRLSGNTIYF	TGTGCCAGCGGCCTCAGGCTATCTGGAAACACCATATATTTT